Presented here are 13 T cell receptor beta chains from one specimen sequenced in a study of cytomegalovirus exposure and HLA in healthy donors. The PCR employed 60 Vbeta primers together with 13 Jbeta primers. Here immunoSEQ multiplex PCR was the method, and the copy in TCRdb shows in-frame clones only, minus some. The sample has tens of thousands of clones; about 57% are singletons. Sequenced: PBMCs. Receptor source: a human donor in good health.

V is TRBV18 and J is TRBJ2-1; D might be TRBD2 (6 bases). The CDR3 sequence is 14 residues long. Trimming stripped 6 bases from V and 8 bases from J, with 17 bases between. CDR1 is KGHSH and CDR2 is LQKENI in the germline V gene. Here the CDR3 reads CASSRDWLLHEQFF. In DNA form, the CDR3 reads TGTGCCAGCTCCAGGGACTGGCTCCTTCATGAGCAGTTCTTC.

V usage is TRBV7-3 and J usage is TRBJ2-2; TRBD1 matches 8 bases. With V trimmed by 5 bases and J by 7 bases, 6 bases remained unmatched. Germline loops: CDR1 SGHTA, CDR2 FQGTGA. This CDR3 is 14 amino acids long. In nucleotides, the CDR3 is TGTGCCAGCAGCCAGGGGGCGCAAAACGGGGAGCTGTTTTTT. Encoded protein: CASSQGAQNGELFF.

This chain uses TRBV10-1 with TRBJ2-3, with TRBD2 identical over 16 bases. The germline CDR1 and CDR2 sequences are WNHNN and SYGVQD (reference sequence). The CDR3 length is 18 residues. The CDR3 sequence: CALLSGLAGGLGTDTQYF. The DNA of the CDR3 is TGCGCGCTCCTATCGGGACTAGCGGGGGGGCTGGGGACAGATACGCAGTATTTT.

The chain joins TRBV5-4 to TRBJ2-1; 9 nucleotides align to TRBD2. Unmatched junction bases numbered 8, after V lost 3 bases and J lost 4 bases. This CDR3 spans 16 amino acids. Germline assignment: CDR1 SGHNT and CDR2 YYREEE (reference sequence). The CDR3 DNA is TGTGCCAGCAGCTCTACTTCTAGCGGGGCTTACAATGAGCAGTTCTTC. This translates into CASSSTSSGAYNEQFF.

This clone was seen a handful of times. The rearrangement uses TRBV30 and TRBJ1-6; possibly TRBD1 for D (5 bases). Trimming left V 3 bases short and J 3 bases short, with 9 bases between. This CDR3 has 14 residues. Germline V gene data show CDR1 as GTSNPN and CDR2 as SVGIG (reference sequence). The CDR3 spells CAWRTELYNSPLHF. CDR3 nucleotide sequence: TGTGCCTGGAGGACAGAGCTCTATAATTCACCCCTCCACTTT.

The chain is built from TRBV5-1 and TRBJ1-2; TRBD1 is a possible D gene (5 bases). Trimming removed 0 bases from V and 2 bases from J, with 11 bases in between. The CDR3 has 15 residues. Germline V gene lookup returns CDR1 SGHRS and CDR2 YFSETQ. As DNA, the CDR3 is TGCGCCAGCAGCTTGGGTCCAGGGCTGAACTATGGCTACACCTTC. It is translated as CASSLGPGLNYGYTF.

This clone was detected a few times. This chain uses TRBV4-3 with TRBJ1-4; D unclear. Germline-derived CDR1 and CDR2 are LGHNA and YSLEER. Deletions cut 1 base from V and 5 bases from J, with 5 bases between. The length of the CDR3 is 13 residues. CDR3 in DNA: TGCGCCAGCAGCCAAGTGGCCAATGAAAAACTGTTTTTT. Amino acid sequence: CASSQVANEKLFF.

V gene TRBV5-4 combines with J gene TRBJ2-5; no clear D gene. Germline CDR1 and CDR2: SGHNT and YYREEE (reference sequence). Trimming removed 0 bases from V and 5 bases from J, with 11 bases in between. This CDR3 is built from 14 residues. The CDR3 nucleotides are TGTGCCAGCAGCTTGGCCGGTGTTGAGGAGACCCAGTACTTC. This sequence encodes CASSLAGVEETQYF.

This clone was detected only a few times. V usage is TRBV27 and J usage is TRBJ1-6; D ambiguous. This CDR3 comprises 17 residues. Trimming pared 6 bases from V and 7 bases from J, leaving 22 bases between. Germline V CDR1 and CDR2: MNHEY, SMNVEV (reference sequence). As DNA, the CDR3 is TGTGCCAGCAGACCTATCGGCGGCCCTGGAAAGAATTCACCCCTCCACTTT. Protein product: CASRPIGGPGKNSPLHF.

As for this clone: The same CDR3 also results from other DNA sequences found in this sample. The CDR3 spells CASSLDSEANYGYTF. In DNA form, the CDR3 reads TGCGCCAGCAGCTTGGATTCGGAAGCGAACTATGGCTACACCTTC. The rearrangement uses TRBV5-1 and TRBJ1-2; D is unclear. V lost 0 bases and J 2 bases, leaving 11 bases between the germline ends. CDR1 SGHRS and CDR2 YFSETQ come from the germline V gene. The CDR3 totals 15 residues.

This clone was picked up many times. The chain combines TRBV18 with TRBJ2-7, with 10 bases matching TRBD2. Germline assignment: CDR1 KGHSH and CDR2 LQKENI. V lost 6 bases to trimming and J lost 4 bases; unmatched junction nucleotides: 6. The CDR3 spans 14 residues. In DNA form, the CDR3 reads TGTGCCAGCTCGGCCGCTAGCGGGGGTTACGAGCAGTACTTC. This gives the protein CASSAASGGYEQYF.

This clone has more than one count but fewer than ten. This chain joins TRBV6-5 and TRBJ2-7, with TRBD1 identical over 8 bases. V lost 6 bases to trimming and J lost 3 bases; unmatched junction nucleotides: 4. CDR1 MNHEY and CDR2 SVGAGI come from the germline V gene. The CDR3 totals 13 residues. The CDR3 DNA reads TGTGCCAGCAGGGATACAGGGGGCTACGAGCAGTACTTC. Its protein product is CASRDTGGYEQYF.

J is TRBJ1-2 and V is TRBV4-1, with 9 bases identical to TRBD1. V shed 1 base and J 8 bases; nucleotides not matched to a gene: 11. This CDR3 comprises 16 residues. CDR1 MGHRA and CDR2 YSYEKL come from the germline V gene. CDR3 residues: CASSQVSKTGGRGYTF. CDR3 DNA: TGCGCCAGCAGCCAAGTCAGCAAAACAGGGGGCCGGGGCTACACCTTC.